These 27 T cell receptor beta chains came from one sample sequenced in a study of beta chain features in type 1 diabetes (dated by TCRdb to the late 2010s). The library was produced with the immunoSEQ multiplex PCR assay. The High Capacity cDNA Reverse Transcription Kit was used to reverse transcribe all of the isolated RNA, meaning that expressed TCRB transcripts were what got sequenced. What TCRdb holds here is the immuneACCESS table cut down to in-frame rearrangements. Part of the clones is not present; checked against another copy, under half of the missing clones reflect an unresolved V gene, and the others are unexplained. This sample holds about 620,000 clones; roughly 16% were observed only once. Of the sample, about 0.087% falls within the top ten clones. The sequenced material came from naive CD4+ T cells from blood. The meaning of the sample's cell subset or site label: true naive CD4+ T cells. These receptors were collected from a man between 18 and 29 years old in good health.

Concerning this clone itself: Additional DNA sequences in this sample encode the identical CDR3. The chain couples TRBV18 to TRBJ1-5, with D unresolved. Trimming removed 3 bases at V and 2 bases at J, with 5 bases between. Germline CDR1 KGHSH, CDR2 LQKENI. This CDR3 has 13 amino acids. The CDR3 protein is CASSPTGNQPQHF. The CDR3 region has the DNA TGTGCCAGCTCACCCACGGGCAATCAGCCCCAGCATTTT. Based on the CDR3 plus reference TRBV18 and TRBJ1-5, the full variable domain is NAGVMQNPRHLVRRRGQEARLRCSPMKGHSHVYWYRQLPEEGLKFMVYLQKENIIDESGMPKERFSAEFPKEGPSILRIQQVVRGDSAAYFCASSPTGNQPQHFGDGTRLSIL.

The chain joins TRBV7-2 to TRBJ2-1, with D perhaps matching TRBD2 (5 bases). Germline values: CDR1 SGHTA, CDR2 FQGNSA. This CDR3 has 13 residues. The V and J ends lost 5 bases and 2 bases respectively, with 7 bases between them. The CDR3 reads CASSAGAYNEQFF. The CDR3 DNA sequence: TGTGCCAGCAGCGCCGGGGCCTACAATGAGCAGTTCTTC. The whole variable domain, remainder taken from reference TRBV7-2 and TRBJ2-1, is GAGVSQSPSNKVTEKGKDVELRCDPISGHTALYWYRQSLGQGLEFLIYFQGNSAPDKSGLPSDRFSAERTGGSVSTLTIQRTQQEDSAVYLCASSAGAYNEQFFGPGTRLTVL.

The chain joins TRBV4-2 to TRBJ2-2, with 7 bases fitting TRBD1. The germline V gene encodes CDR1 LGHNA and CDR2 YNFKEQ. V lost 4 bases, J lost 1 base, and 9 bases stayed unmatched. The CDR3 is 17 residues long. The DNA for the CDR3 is TGTGCCAGCAGCCCACTAACCCGGACAGGGAACACCGGGGAGCTGTTTTTT. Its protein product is CASSPLTRTGNTGELFF.

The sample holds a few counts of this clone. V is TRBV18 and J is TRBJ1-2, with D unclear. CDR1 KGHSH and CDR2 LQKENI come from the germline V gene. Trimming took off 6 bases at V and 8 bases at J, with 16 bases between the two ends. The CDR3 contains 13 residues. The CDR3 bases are TGTGCCAGCTCTACCCGGGGTGAGGAAGGCTACACCTTC. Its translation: CASSTRGEEGYTF.

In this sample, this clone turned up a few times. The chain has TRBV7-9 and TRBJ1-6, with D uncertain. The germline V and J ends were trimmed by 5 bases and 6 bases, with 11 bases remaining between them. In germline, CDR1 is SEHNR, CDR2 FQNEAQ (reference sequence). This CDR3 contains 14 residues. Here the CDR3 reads CASSPDGSNSPLHF. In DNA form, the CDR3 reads TGTGCCAGCAGCCCGGACGGAAGTAATTCACCCCTCCACTTT.

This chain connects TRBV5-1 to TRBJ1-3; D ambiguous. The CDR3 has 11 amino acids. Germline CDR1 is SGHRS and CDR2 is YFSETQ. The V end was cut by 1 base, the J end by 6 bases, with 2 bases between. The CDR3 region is CASSLQNTIYF. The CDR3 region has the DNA TGCGCCAGCAGCTTGCAAAACACCATATATTTT.

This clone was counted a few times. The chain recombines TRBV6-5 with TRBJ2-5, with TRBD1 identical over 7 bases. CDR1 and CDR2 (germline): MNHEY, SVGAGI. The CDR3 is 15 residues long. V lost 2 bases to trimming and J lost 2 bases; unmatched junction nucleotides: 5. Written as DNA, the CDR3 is TGTGCCAGCAGTTACAGGGGGCATCGTCAAGAGACCCAGTACTTC. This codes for CASSYRGHRQETQYF.

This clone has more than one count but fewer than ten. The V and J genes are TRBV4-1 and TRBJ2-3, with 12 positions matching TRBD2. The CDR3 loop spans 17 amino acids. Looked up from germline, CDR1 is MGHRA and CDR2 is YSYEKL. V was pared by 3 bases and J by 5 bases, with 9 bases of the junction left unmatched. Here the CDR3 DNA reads TGCGCCAGCAGCCACCCTAGCGGGAGGGCCAGGGGAGATACGCAGTATTTT. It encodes CASSHPSGRARGDTQYF.

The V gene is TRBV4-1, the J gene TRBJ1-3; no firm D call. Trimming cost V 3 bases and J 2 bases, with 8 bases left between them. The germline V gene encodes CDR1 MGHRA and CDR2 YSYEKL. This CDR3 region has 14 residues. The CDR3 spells CASSQPVTGNTIYF. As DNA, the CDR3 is TGCGCCAGCAGCCAGCCCGTAACTGGAAACACCATATATTTT.

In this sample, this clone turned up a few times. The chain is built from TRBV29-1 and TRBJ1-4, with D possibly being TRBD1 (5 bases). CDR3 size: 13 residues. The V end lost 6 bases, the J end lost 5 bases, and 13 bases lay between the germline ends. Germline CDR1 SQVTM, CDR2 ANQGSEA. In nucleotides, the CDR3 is TGCAGCGTGCCGGGACGGAGAAATGAAAAACTGTTTTTT. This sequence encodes CSVPGRRNEKLFF.

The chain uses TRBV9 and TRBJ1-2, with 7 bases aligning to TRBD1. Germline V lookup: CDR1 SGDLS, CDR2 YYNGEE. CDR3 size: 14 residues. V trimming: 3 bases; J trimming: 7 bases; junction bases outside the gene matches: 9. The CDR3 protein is CASSGDRVGLGYTF. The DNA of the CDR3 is TGTGCCAGCAGCGGAGACAGGGTCGGCCTTGGCTACACCTTC.

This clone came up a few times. The CDR3 DNA follows: TGTGCCATCAAGTCGTTGTTGGGACAGGGAGATTCGAACACTGAAGCTTTCTTT. It is translated as CAIKSLLGQGDSNTEAFF. The chain is built from TRBV10-3 and TRBJ1-1, with 9 nucleotides matching TRBD1. Germline assignment: CDR1 ENHRY and CDR2 SYGVKD. V dropped 7 bases and J dropped 1; count of bases not matched to a gene: 16. The CDR3 covers 18 residues.

The CDR3, as DNA: TGTGCCAGCACGACAGCGGGGGGCACAGATACGCAGTATTTT. This codes for CASTTAGGTDTQYF. The chain links TRBV6-6 to TRBJ2-3; 8 nucleotides align to TRBD2. Trimming at V came to 7 bases and at J to 1 base, leaving 4 bases not matched to a gene. The CDR3 loop spans 14 amino acids. Germline lookup yields CDR1 MNHNY and CDR2 SVGAGI (reference sequence).

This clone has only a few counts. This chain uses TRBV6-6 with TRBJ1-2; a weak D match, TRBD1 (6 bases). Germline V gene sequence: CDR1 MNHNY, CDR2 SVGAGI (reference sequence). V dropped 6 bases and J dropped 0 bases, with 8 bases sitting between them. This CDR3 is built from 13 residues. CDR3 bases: TGTGCCAGCAGCTCAGGGGCTAACTATGGCTACACCTTC. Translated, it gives CASSSGANYGYTF.

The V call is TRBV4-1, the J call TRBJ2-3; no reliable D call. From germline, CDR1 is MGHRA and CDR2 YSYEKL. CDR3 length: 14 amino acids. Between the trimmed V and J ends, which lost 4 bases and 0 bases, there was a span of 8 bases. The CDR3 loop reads CASSPNPSTDTQYF. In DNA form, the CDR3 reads TGCGCCAGCAGCCCAAATCCTAGCACAGATACGCAGTATTTT.

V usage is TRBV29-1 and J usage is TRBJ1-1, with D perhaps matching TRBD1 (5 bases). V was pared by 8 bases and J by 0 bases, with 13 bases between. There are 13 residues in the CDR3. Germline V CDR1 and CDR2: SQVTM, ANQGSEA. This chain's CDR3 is CSLIRGVNTEAFF. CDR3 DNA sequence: TGCAGCCTCATTCGAGGGGTGAACACTGAAGCTTTCTTT.

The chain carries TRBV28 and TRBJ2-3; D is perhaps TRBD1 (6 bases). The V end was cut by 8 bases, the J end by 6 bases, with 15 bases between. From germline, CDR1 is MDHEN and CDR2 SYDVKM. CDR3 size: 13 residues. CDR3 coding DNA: TGTGCCAGCTTTCCTGGGGGCCACGATACGCAGTATTTT. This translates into CASFPGGHDTQYF. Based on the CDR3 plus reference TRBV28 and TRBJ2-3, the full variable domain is DVKVTQSSRYLVKRTGEKVFLECVQDMDHENMFWYRQDPGLGLRLIYFSYDVKMKEKGDIPEGYSVSREKKERFSLILESASTNQTSMYLCASFPGGHDTQYFGPGTRLTVL.

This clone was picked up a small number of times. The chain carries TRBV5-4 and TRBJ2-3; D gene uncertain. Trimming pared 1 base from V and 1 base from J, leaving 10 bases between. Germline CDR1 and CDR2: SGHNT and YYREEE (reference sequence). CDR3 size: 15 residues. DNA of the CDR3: TGTGCCAGCAGCTTGTATGCGAGACGCACAGATACGCAGTATTTT. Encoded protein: CASSLYARRTDTQYF.

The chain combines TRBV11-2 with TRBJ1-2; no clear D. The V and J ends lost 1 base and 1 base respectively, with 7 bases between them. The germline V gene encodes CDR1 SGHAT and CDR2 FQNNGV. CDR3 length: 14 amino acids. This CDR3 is CASSLAPLNYGYTF. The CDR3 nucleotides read TGTGCCAGCAGCTTAGCACCCCTTAACTATGGCTACACCTTC. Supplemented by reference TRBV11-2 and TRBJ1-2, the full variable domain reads EAGVAQSPRYKIIEKRQSVAFWCNPISGHATLYWYQQILGQGPKLLIQFQNNGVVDDSQLPKDRFSAERLKGVDSTLKIQPAKLEDSAVYLCASSLAPLNYGYTFGSGTRLTVV.

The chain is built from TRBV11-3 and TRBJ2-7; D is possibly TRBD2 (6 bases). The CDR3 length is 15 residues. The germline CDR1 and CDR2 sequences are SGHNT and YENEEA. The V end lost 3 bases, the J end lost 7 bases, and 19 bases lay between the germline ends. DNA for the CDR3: TGTGCCAGCAGCTTGGATAGCGGACGCCTGAGGGAGCAGTACTTC. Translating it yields CASSLDSGRLREQYF.

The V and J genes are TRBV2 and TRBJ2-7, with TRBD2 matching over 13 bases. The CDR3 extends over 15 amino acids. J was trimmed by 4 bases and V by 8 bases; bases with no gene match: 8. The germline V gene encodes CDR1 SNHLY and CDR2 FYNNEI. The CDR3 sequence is CASCKLAGGPYEQYF. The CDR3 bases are TGTGCCAGCTGCAAACTAGCGGGGGGGCCTTACGAGCAGTACTTC.

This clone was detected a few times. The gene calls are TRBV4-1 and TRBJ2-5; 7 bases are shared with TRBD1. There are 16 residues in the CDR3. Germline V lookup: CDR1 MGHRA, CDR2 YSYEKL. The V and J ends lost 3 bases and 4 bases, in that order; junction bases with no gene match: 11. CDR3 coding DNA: TGCGCCAGCAGCCAGAGCGACAGGGCCCTAGGAGAGACCCAGTACTTC. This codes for CASSQSDRALGETQYF.

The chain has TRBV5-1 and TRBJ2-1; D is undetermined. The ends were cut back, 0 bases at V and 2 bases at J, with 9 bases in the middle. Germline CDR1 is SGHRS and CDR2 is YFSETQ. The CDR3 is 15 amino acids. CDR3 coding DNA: TGCGCCAGCAGCTTGGCCTCACCTACCTACAATGAGCAGTTCTTC. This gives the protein CASSLASPTYNEQFF.

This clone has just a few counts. CDR3 sequence: CASSQEVRVATNEKLFF. Written as DNA, the CDR3 is TGTGCCAGCAGCCAAGAAGTCAGGGTGGCAACTAATGAAAAACTGTTTTTT. This chain links TRBV4-2 with TRBJ1-4; tentative D call: TRBD1 (5 bases). The CDR3 length is 17 residues. Germline CDR1 and CDR2: LGHNA and YNFKEQ. Trimming removed 0 bases from V and 0 bases from J, with 11 bases in between.

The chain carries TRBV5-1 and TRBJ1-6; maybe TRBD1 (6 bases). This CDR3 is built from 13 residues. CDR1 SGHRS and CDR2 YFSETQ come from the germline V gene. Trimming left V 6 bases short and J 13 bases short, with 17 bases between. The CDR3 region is CASKQGGHGPLHF. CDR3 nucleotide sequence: TGCGCCAGCAAACAAGGGGGTCATGGTCCCCTCCACTTT.

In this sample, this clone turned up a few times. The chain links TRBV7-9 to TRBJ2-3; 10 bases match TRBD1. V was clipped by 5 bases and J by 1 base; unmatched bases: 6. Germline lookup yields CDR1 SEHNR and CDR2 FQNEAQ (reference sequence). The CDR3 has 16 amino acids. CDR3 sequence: CASSAGTGEGTDTQYF. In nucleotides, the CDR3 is TGTGCCAGCAGCGCCGGGACAGGGGAAGGCACAGATACGCAGTATTTT.

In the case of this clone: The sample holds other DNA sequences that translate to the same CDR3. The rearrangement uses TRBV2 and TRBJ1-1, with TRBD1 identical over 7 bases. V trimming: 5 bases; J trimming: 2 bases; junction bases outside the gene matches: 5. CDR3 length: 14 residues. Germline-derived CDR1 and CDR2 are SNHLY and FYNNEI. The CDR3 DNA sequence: TGTGCCAGCAGTCAACAGGGGTTAAACACTGAAGCTTTCTTT. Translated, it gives CASSQQGLNTEAFF.